One sample yielded the 27 T cell receptor beta chains listed below, sequenced in a study of metastatic and nonmetastatic thyroid tumors. TCRdb reanalyzed the PCR reads with MiXCR. Of 70,000 or so clones listed, approximately 15% were seen once; the top ten hold approximately 6.1%. No patient had received any treatment before thyroid surgery. Material for sequencing was blood. The origin of the receptors is a male donor with papillary thyroid cancer or a benign thyroid nodule (not recorded which). Some clones in this sample may be carry-over from other donors' samples.

This clone came up many times. The chain's CDR3 is CASSLSLQLYGYTF. As DNA, the CDR3 is TGTGCCAGCAGTTTATCGTTACAGCTATATGGCTACACCTTC. The rearrangement joins TRBV27 to TRBJ1-2, with no clear D. From germline, CDR1 is MNHEY and CDR2 SMNVEV (reference sequence). Trimming stripped 0 bases from V and 5 bases from J, with 10 bases between. The CDR3 extends over 14 amino acids.

This clone was recorded at least ten times. The J gene is TRBJ1-1, the V gene TRBV6-1, with 8 positions matching TRBD1. The J segment lost 0 bases and the V segment lost 5 bases, leaving 8 bases of the junction unmatched. The germline CDR1 and CDR2 sequences are MNHNS and SASEGT. This CDR3 is 16 amino acids long. The CDR3 coding sequence is TGTGCCAGCAGTACGAAGGCAGGGGGCTTGAACACTGAAGCTTTCTTT. Encoded protein: CASSTKAGGLNTEAFF.

This clone was observed a few times. A much larger clone lies a single base off, so this may be a read error. This chain connects TRBV4-2 to TRBJ2-3; TRBD2 agrees at 11 bases. This CDR3 region has 16 residues. CDR1 and CDR2 (germline): LGHNA, YNFKEQ. CDR3 sequence (DNA): TGTGCCATCAGCCAAGATAGCGGGAGGGGCAAAGATACGCAGTATTTT. Its protein is CAISQDSGRGKDTQYF.

At least ten counts were recorded for this clone. The chain has TRBV5-1 and TRBJ2-1; 13 nucleotides match TRBD2. CDR3 length equals 20 residues. J gave up 0 bases and V 3 bases, and 12 bases lay outside the gene matches. Germline V gene sequence: CDR1 SGHRS, CDR2 YFSETQ. CDR3 loop: CASSSPSGTSGAGSYNEQFF. Written as DNA, the CDR3 is TGCGCCAGCAGCTCGCCCTCTGGGACTAGCGGGGCCGGCTCCTACAATGAGCAGTTCTTC.

This clone was picked up many times. The chain carries TRBV11-2 and TRBJ1-1; D is perhaps TRBD1 (5 bases). V lost 5 bases, J lost 3 bases, and 19 bases lay in between. CDR1 is SGHAT, CDR2 FQNNGV, per germline. The CDR3 runs to 16 residues. In DNA form, the CDR3 reads TGTGCCAGCAGCCCAAGTGGTTCGGGACGACACACTGAAGCTTTCTTT. Translating it yields CASSPSGSGRHTEAFF. The variable domain in full, completed from reference TRBV11-2 and TRBJ1-1, reads EAGVAQSPRYKIIEKRQSVAFWCNPISGHATLYWYQQILGQGPKLLIQFQNNGVVDDSQLPKDRFSAERLKGVDSTLKIQPAKLEDSAVYLCASSPSGSGRHTEAFFGQGTRLTVV.

In its sample, this clone was seen many times. The chain joins TRBV30 to TRBJ2-7, with D perhaps TRBD1 (5 bases). Germline V gene data show CDR1 as GTSNPN and CDR2 as SVGIG (reference sequence). The length of the CDR3 is 15 residues. Trimming took off 3 bases at V and 4 bases at J, with 19 bases between the two ends. CDR3 sequence (DNA): TGTGCCTGGAGAGGGGAAAGGACCACTCTTTACGAGCAGTACGTC. Protein: CAWRGERTTLYEQYV.

At least ten counts were recorded for this clone. The rearrangement uses TRBV30 and TRBJ1-1, with no clear D. This CDR3 contains 15 residues. Germline V gene lookup returns CDR1 GTSNPN and CDR2 SVGIG (reference sequence). Trimming took off 1 base at V and 1 base at J, with 13 bases between the two ends. Written as DNA, the CDR3 is TGTGCCTGGAGTGACCCGGAGCACTGGAACACTGAAGCTTTCTTT. Protein: CAWSDPEHWNTEAFF. The full variable domain, in which reference TRBV30 and TRBJ1-1 provide the parts outside the CDR3, is SQTIHQWPATLVQPVGSPLSLECTVEGTSNPNLYWYRQAAGRGLQLLFYSVGIGQISSEVPQNLSASRPQDRQFILSSKKLLLSDSGFYLCAWSDPEHWNTEAFFGQGTRLTVV.

This clone was seen ten or more times. One end of the junction fails to match germline, which may point to a read error. The genes are TRBV20-1 and TRBJ1-1, with D perhaps TRBD1 (5 bases). The germline gives CDR1 DFQATT, CDR2 SNEGSKA (reference sequence). The CDR3 totals 14 residues. The CDR3 region is CSARDHWGNTGAFF. The CDR3 DNA sequence: TGCAGTGCTAGAGATCATTGGGGGAACACTGGAGCTTTCTTT.

This clone was recorded at least ten times. The J gene is TRBJ1-1, the V gene TRBV18, with TRBD1 identical over 8 bases. V was pared by 4 bases and J by 6 bases, with 10 bases of the junction left unmatched. The CDR3 sequence is 15 residues long. The V gene's germline CDR1 is KGHSH and CDR2 LQKENI. CDR3 sequence (DNA): TGTGCCAGCTCACTTCCCCCGGGGACAGGAGCTGAAGCTTTCTTT. Its translation: CASSLPPGTGAEAFF.

Comment on this clone: This sequence may be a read error, since a much larger clone differs from it by one base. Likely a read error: the CDR3 ends without its conserved phenylalanine or tryptophan. The chain recombines TRBV27 with TRBJ1-6, with D unresolved. The length of the CDR3 is 12 residues. CDR1 MNHEY and CDR2 SMNVEV come from the germline V gene (reference sequence). The CDR3 sequence is CASSSLNSLLHL. DNA for the CDR3: TGTGCCAGCAGTTCTTTGAATTCACTCCTCCACCTT.

This clone showed up many times. The rearrangement links TRBV3-1 to TRBJ1-3, with D unresolved. The germline V gene encodes CDR1 LGHDT and CDR2 YNNKEL (reference sequence). The CDR3 totals 12 residues. V shed 4 bases and J shed 4 bases, with 5 bases lying between them. The CDR3 here is CASSRSGNTIYF. The CDR3 region has the DNA TGTGCCAGCAGCCGGAGCGGAAACACCATATATTTT.

This clone was detected ten times or more. The same CDR3 can be traced to other DNA sequences in this sample. V gene TRBV5-1 combines with J gene TRBJ2-3; D may be TRBD1 (5 bases). The ends were cut back, 0 bases at V and 4 bases at J, with 15 bases in the middle. The CDR3 is 16 residues long. The germline CDR1 and CDR2 sequences are SGHRS and YFSETQ. The CDR3 nucleotides read TGCGCCAGCAGCTTGGAAAGGGGTTCGAATTCAGATACGCAGTATTTT. This gives the protein CASSLERGSNSDTQYF.

This clone was observed at least ten times. The V and J genes are TRBV28 and TRBJ2-1; TRBD2 matches at 8 bases. V gave up 6 bases and J gave up 2 bases; unmatched junction bases: 9. The CDR3 has 16 residues. Germline loops: CDR1 MDHEN, CDR2 SYDVKM. The CDR3 loop reads CASRLGAGATYNEQFF. Written as DNA, the CDR3 is TGTGCCAGCAGATTGGGAGCGGGAGCGACCTACAATGAGCAGTTCTTC.

With respect to this clone: Possible read error: a much larger clone is one base away. The chain has TRBV19 and TRBJ1-1; possibly TRBD1 for D (6 bases). The CDR3 spans 15 residues. V was shortened by 5 bases and J by 0 bases, with 13 bases between the two germline ends. The germline V gene encodes CDR1 LNHDA and CDR2 SQIVND (reference sequence). In nucleotides, the CDR3 is TGTGCCAGTAGTCCCTGGACAGTCATGAACACTGAAGCTTTCTTT. Its translation: CASSPWTVMNTEAFF. Together with reference TRBV19 and TRBJ1-1, the CDR3 gives the full variable domain: DGGITQSPKYLFRKEGQNVTLSCEQNLNHDAMYWYRQDPGQGLRLIYYSQIVNDFQKGDIAEGYSVSREKKESFPLTVTSAQKNPTAFYLCASSPWTVMNTEAFFGQGTRLTVV.

This clone was counted ten times or more. The V gene is TRBV7-2, the J gene TRBJ2-7; TRBD1 matches at 8 bases. After removal of 1 base from V and 1 base from J, the junction contained 6 bases not matched to a gene. CDR1 and CDR2 from the germline V gene are SGHTA and FQGNSA. This CDR3 comprises 16 residues. The CDR3 DNA reads as TGTGCCAGCAGCTTAGGACAGGGGCTGGGGTCCTACGAGCAGTACTTC. It translates to CASSLGQGLGSYEQYF. Combining the CDR3 with reference TRBV7-2 and TRBJ2-7 gives the whole variable domain GAGVSQSPSNKVTEKGKDVELRCDPISGHTALYWYRQSLGQGLEFLIYFQGNSAPDKSGLPSDRFSAERTGGSVSTLTIQRTQQEDSAVYLCASSLGQGLGSYEQYFGPGTRLTVT.

This clone has more than one count but fewer than ten. A much larger clone lies one base from this, so it may be a read error. This sequence joins TRBV11-2 and TRBJ2-3; perhaps TRBD2 as D (5 bases). The germline CDR1 and CDR2 sequences are SGHAT and FQNNGV. The CDR3 extends over 15 amino acids. In DNA, the CDR3 is TGTACCAGCAGCTTAATAAGCGGCGGCACAGATACGCAGTATTTT. Residues: CTSSLISGGTDTQYF.

This clone was seen ten or more times. This chain links TRBV30 with TRBJ2-5; no reliable D call. The V gene's germline CDR1 is GTSNPN and CDR2 SVGIG (reference sequence). V shed 3 bases and J shed 0 bases, with 11 bases lying between them. The CDR3 has 14 residues. The CDR3 here is CAWSIGKYQETQYF. The CDR3 DNA reads TGTGCCTGGAGCATTGGGAAGTACCAAGAGACCCAGTACTTC. Full variable domain (rest looked up from reference TRBV30 and TRBJ2-5): SQTIHQWPATLVQPVGSPLSLECTVEGTSNPNLYWYRQAAGRGLQLLFYSVGIGQISSEVPQNLSASRPQDRQFILSSKKLLLSDSGFYLCAWSIGKYQETQYFGPGTRLLVL.

This clone was observed a handful of times. This sequence joins TRBV6-1 and TRBJ2-7, with D perhaps assigned TRBD1 or TRBD2 (5 bases each). Trimming took 8 bases from V and 2 from J, leaving 25 bases between them. The CDR3 runs 17 residues. Germline V gene lookup returns CDR1 MNHNS and CDR2 SASEGT. In DNA, the CDR3 is TGTGCCAGCCGGCAAGTAGGAATCTGGGGGTTTGCCTACGAGCAGTACTTC. Its protein product is CASRQVGIWGFAYEQYF.

Concerning this clone: A junction boundary mismatches the germline segment, possibly from a read error. The rearrangement uses TRBV13 and TRBJ2-2; 11 bases map to TRBD2. Germline CDR1 and CDR2: PRHDT and FYEKMQ (reference sequence). The CDR3 length is 19 residues. CDR3 sequence: CASSSPGLAVPEDTAELFF. In nucleotides, the CDR3 is TGTGCCAGCAGCTCCCCGGGACTAGCGGTGCCAGAGGACACCGCGGAGCTGTTTTTT. The variable domain in full, with the rest retrieved from reference TRBV13 and TRBJ2-2, is AAGVIQSPRHLIKEKRETATLKCYPIPRHDTVYWYQQGPGQDPQFLISFYEKMQSDKGSIPDRFSAQQFSDYHSELNMSSLELGDSALYFCASSSPGLAVPEDTAELFFGEGSRLTVL.

The chain combines TRBV6-4 with TRBJ1-6; 8 positions agree with TRBD1. V dropped 4 bases and J dropped 7; count of bases not matched to a gene: 3. There are 14 residues in the CDR3. Germline V CDR1 and CDR2: MRHNA, SNTAGT. The CDR3 loop reads CASSGQGSNSPLHF. CDR3 DNA sequence: TGTGCCAGCAGTGGACAGGGGAGCAATTCACCCCTCCACTTT.

The sample holds many counts of this clone. The rearrangement joins TRBV6-1 to TRBJ1-6; the D is unclear. Germline assignment: CDR1 MNHNS and CDR2 SASEGT. This CDR3 has 13 residues. V lost 1 base, J lost 8 bases, and 6 bases lay in between. The CDR3 bases are TGTGCCAGCAGTGAAGGTCTGGATTCACCCCTCCACTTT. Translated, it gives CASSEGLDSPLHF.

Concerning this clone itself: A much larger clonotype is one base distant, so this may be a read error. This sample also contains other DNA sequences that code for the same CDR3. The chain combines TRBV28 with TRBJ1-1; 9 nucleotides match TRBD1. Germline CDR1 MDHEN, CDR2 SYDVKM. Germline trimming cut 5 bases from V and 1 base from J; bases unmatched to any gene: 14. This CDR3 spans 18 amino acids. CDR3 in DNA: TGTGCCAGCAGTCTCCCCTCGGGACAGGGTTGGACGAACACTGAAGCTTTCTTT. Protein product: CASSLPSGQGWTNTEAFF.

This clone was counted at least ten times. The chain carries TRBV6-1 and TRBJ1-6; 8 bases agree with TRBD1. Germline trimming cut 6 bases from V and 8 bases from J; bases unmatched to any gene: 9. CDR3 length: 15 residues. Per the germline V gene, CDR1 is MNHNS and CDR2 is SASEGT. CDR3 in amino acids: CASSSKTGDHSPLHF. CDR3 nucleotides: TGTGCCAGCAGCTCAAAGACAGGGGACCATTCACCCCTCCACTTT.

This clone was counted many times. The rearrangement links TRBV25-1 to TRBJ1-4; 10 bases agree with TRBD1. Germline lookup yields CDR1 MGHDK and CDR2 SYGVNS. V shed 6 bases and J 7 bases; nucleotides not matched to a gene: 2. There are 13 residues in the CDR3. The CDR3 sequence is CASRGTGVEKLFF. DNA for the CDR3: TGTGCCAGCAGGGGGACAGGGGTTGAAAAACTGTTTTTT.

This clone was seen many times. The gene calls are TRBV14 and TRBJ1-1; D unclear. Germline CDR1 and CDR2: SGHDN and FVKESK. The V gene lost 1 base and the J gene lost 5 bases, with 8 bases spanning the gap. This CDR3 has 13 amino acids. The CDR3 loop is CASSQGRATEAFF. The CDR3 bases are TGTGCCAGCAGCCAAGGGAGGGCGACTGAAGCTTTCTTT.

This clone was seen only a few times. This rearrangement joins TRBV27 to TRBJ2-7; unclear D gene. Germline V gene lookup returns CDR1 MNHEY and CDR2 SMNVEV (reference sequence). V was trimmed by 5 bases and J by 4 bases, leaving 24 bases between them. This CDR3 contains 17 residues. CDR3 DNA: TGTGCCAGCAGTCCCTTCCCGTGTGACATCGTAGAATACGAGCAGTACTTC. This encodes CASSPFPCDIVEYEQYF.

This clone was observed at least ten times. This rearrangement joins TRBV3-1 to TRBJ2-3; 7 nucleotides align to TRBD2. J lost 1 base, V lost 8 bases, and 6 bases had no gene match. The CDR3 consists of 14 residues. The germline CDR1 and CDR2 sequences are LGHDT and YNNKEL (reference sequence). CDR3 region: CASSPRGGTDTQYF. CDR3 nucleotides: TGTGCCAGCTCGCCCCGGGGGGGCACAGATACGCAGTATTTT.